The 2 T cell receptor beta chains reported below all come from one sample, sequenced in a study of blood T cell repertoires in COVID-19. Sequenced by immunoSEQ multiplex PCR; TCRdb stores in-frame clones only, minus some. The sample lists approximately 290,000 clones; roughly nine tenths were seen once. The sample comprised peripheral blood. These TCRs come from a woman in her 30s with COVID-19, enrolled during active disease.

This clone has only one observation. The V gene is TRBV28, the J gene TRBJ1-2; 7 bases are a match to TRBD1. The CDR3 covers 14 residues. V gave up 9 bases and J gave up 4 bases; unmatched junction bases: 11. CDR1 and CDR2 from the germline V gene are MDHEN and SYDVKM. CDR3 nucleotide sequence: TGTGCCAGTCGGCTTACAGGGGTGCGCTATGGCTACACCTTC. It codes for CASRLTGVRYGYTF.

The J gene is TRBJ1-1, the V gene TRBV2, with D maybe TRBD1 (5 bases). The CDR3 length is 13 residues. Trimming removed 6 bases from V and 0 bases from J, with 8 bases in between. Germline CDR1 and CDR2: SNHLY and FYNNEI. CDR3 sequence reads: CASSAGLNTEAFF. The CDR3 nucleotides read TGTGCCAGCAGCGCAGGGTTGAACACTGAAGCTTTCTTT.